The 20 T cell receptor beta chains given below trace back to one sample, sequenced in a study of blood T cells in healthy people across ages. The authors ran a second PCR of roughly 6 to 11 cycles using a sample-barcoded 5' primer and a J-beta primer mix. TCRdb itself ran the 5' RACE reads through MiXCR, one entry per CDR3 protein. The table records 700,000 to 800,000 distinct CDR3 sequences, 40% to 45% of them present only once. The sequenced sample was blood. The source of these receptors is a woman aged 55-70 years in good health.

In regard to this clonotype: At one end, the junction sequence differs from germline, possibly due to a read error. The CDR3 bases are TGTGCCAGCAGTGTCGGACGGGGGCGCGGCTCTGGGGCCCACGTCCTGACTTTC. Translation: CASSVGRGRGSGAHVLTF. This sequence joins TRBV12-3 or TRBV12-4 and TRBJ2-6; D is tentatively TRBD1 or TRBD2 (6 bases each). There are 18 residues in the CDR3.

As concerns this clonotype: The junction and the germline gene differ at one end; a read error may be behind it. V is TRBV11-3 and J is TRBJ2-1; TRBD2 might be the D (5 bases). This CDR3 comprises 14 residues. CDR1 is SGHNT, CDR2 YENEEA, per germline. The CDR3 sequence: CASSRAGGYNEQLF. CDR3 sequence (DNA): TGTGCCAGCAGCCGGGCGGGTGGTTACAATGAGCAGTTATTC.

There are many counts of this clonotype. The genes are TRBV12-3 or TRBV12-4 and TRBJ2-5, with 9 bases matching TRBD2. The CDR3 extends over 16 amino acids. The junction had 12 bases not matched to a gene; V was cut back by 6 bases and J by 4 bases. The CDR3 DNA follows: TGTGCCAGCAGACACGGAGCTAGCGGGACGGGAGAGACCCAGTACTTC. Translated: CASRHGASGTGETQYF.

With respect to this clonotype: This may arise from a read error, as a much more abundant clone is one base away. The chain carries TRBV9 and TRBJ2-5; the D gene is possibly TRBD1 (6 bases). TRBJ2-7 explains the end of the DNA better; the J call may be wrong. The CDR3 runs to 13 residues. Germline V lookup: CDR1 SGDLS, CDR2 YYNGEE. In DNA form, the CDR3 reads TGTGCCAGCAGCCCGAGGACAGACGACGAGCAGTACTTC. This encodes CASSPRTDDEQYF.

This CDR3 reads CASSRSGGGAPDTQYF. The CDR3 bases are TGTGCCAGCAGCCGAAGCGGGGGGGGCGCCCCAGATACGCAGTATTTT. This rearrangement joins TRBV12-3 or TRBV12-4 to TRBJ2-3; 10 bases align to TRBD2. J gave up 4 bases and V 6 bases, and 10 bases lay outside the gene matches. There are 16 residues in the CDR3.

The CDR3: CASSATPGLAVADTQYF. The CDR3 nucleotides are TGTGCCAGCAGCGCCACGCCGGGACTAGCGGTTGCAGATACGCAGTATTTT. The gene calls are TRBV13 and TRBJ2-3, with 11 positions matching TRBD2. Trimming removed 5 bases from V and 4 bases from J; junction bases left unmatched: 11. Looked up from germline, CDR1 is PRHDT and CDR2 is FYEKMQ (reference sequence). CDR3 size: 17 residues.

This clonotype came up a few times. The V call is TRBV20-1, the J call TRBJ1-2; tentatively, D is TRBD1 (5 bases). V lost 2 bases and J lost 0, with 13 bases in between. The CDR3 covers 15 residues. Germline V gene lookup returns CDR1 DFQATT and CDR2 SNEGSKA (reference sequence). Here the CDR3 reads CSARPPGSANYGYTF. The CDR3 DNA sequence: TGCAGTGCTAGACCGCCAGGGTCAGCTAACTATGGCTACACCTTC.

V usage is TRBV14 and J usage is TRBJ2-1; D is uncertain. The ends were cut back, 4 bases at V and 4 bases at J, with 8 bases in the middle. Looked up from germline, CDR1 is SGHDN and CDR2 is FVKESK. The CDR3 has 13 residues. For the CDR3, the DNA is TGTGCCAGCAGCCGACGGGCTTACAATGAGCAGTTCTTC. Translated: CASSRRAYNEQFF.

The V call is TRBV30, the J call TRBJ1-2, with 8 positions matching TRBD1. The V segment lost 3 bases and the J segment 5 bases; nucleotides outside the gene matches: 5. The CDR3 totals 13 residues. CDR1 GTSNPN and CDR2 SVGIG come from the germline V gene (reference sequence). The CDR3 DNA sequence: TGTGCCTGGAGGGGGACAGGTCCTTATGGCTACACCTTC. It encodes CAWRGTGPYGYTF. Based on the CDR3 plus reference TRBV30 and TRBJ1-2, the full variable domain is SQTIHQWPATLVQPVGSPLSLECTVEGTSNPNLYWYRQAAGRGLQLLFYSVGIGQISSEVPQNLSASRPQDRQFILSSKKLLLSDSGFYLCAWRGTGPYGYTFGSGTRLTVV.

A few counts support this clonotype. The genes are TRBV3-1 and TRBJ2-1; D is ambiguous. The V end lost 2 bases, the J end lost 4 bases, and 6 bases lay between the germline ends. Germline loops: CDR1 LGHDT, CDR2 YNNKEL (reference sequence). The CDR3 length is 13 residues. CDR3 DNA sequence: TGTGCCAGCAGCCAAATGATATACAATGAGCAGTTCTTC. Translation: CASSQMIYNEQFF.

This clonotype was counted only a few times. The chain uses TRBV9 and TRBJ1-4; D may be TRBD1 (6 bases). Between the trimmed V and J ends, which lost 3 bases and 5 bases, there was a span of 14 bases. Germline V gene sequence: CDR1 SGDLS, CDR2 YYNGEE. The CDR3 spans 15 residues. As DNA, the CDR3 is TGTGCCAGCAGCGCCCAGGGGAACCGCAATGAAAAACTGTTTTTT. Protein sequence: CASSAQGNRNEKLFF.

This clonotype has only a few counts. J is TRBJ2-3 and V is TRBV7-8; 7 nucleotides align to TRBD1. The CDR3 sequence is 15 residues long. J was trimmed by 3 bases and V by 5 bases; bases with no gene match: 8. CDR1 and CDR2 (germline): SGHVS, FQNEAQ. CDR3 region: CASSHRQGGTDTQYF. In DNA form, the CDR3 reads TGTGCCAGCAGCCATAGACAGGGTGGGACAGATACGCAGTATTTT.

This clonotype was found many times. This chain uses TRBV28 with TRBJ2-1, with D maybe TRBD2 (6 bases). The V end was cut by 2 bases, the J end by 0 bases, with 11 bases between. The CDR3 consists of 16 residues. Germline V gene data show CDR1 as MDHEN and CDR2 as SYDVKM. The CDR3 here is CASSLAGSVSYNEQFF. As DNA, the CDR3 is TGTGCCAGCAGTTTAGCGGGGAGTGTCTCCTACAATGAGCAGTTCTTC. Drawing the rest from reference TRBV28 and TRBJ2-1, the complete variable domain is DVKVTQSSRYLVKRTGEKVFLECVQDMDHENMFWYRQDPGLGLRLIYFSYDVKMKEKGDIPEGYSVSREKKERFSLILESASTNQTSMYLCASSLAGSVSYNEQFFGPGTRLTVL.

This chain joins TRBV15 and TRBJ2-1, with D perhaps TRBD1 or TRBD2 (6 bases each). The J call may be faulty, since TRBJ2-7 better matches the DNA end. The CDR3 sequence is 15 residues long. From germline, CDR1 is LNHNV and CDR2 YYDKDF (reference sequence). The CDR3 coding sequence is TGTGCCACCAGCGCCTGGGGGGCGGAGGAGAATGAGCAGTACTTC. This encodes CATSAWGAEENEQYF.

This clonotype was recorded a few times. V usage is TRBV12-3 or TRBV12-4 and J usage is TRBJ2-1; D is undetermined. The CDR3 runs to 12 residues. V shed 6 bases and J shed 2 bases, with 5 bases lying between them. CDR3 amino acids: CASSTPYNEQFF. As DNA, the CDR3 is TGTGCCAGCAGCACCCCCTACAATGAGCAGTTCTTC.

This clonotype was detected many times. This chain links TRBV7-2 with TRBJ2-3; weak D call: TRBD2 (7 bases). Deletions cut 5 bases from V and 5 bases from J, with 17 bases between. The CDR3 covers 15 residues. CDR1 is SGHTA, CDR2 FQGNSA, per germline. CDR3 in amino acids: CASSLRGPPEDTQYF. In DNA, the CDR3 is TGTGCCAGCAGCCTGCGGGGGCCCCCGGAAGATACGCAGTATTTT.

The chain recombines TRBV11-1 with TRBJ2-5; 9 nucleotides agree with TRBD2. Trimming at V came to 5 bases and at J to 11 bases, leaving 9 bases not matched to a gene. Germline-derived CDR1 and CDR2 are SGHAT and FQDESV (reference sequence). The CDR3 contains 13 residues. Here the CDR3 DNA reads TGTGCCAGCAGCGTTAGCGGGAGCAATGAGCAGTACTTC. This encodes CASSVSGSNEQYF.

About this clonotype itself: This may be a read error, as it is one base from a much larger clone. This chain links TRBV7-8 with TRBJ2-1; 10 bases align to TRBD2. The CDR3 is 16 amino acids. Germline V gives CDR1 SGHVS, CDR2 FQNEAQ. The CDR3, as DNA: TGTGCCAGCAGCCGGACTAGCGGACGAACCTACAATGGGCAGTTCTTC. It translates to CASSRTSGRTYNGQFF. The variable domain in full, completed from reference TRBV7-8 and TRBJ2-1, reads GAGVSQSPRYKVAKRGQDVALRCDPISGHVSLFWYQQALGQGPEFLTYFQNEAQLDKSGLPSDRFFAERPEGSVSTLKIQRTQQEDSAVYLCASSRTSGRTYNGQFFGPGTRLTVL.

For this clonotype: One end of the junction is discordant with germline, which a read error may explain. The chain has TRBV5-1 and TRBJ2-5, with 7 positions matching TRBD1. Per germline, CDR1 SGHRS and CDR2 YFSETQ. The CDR3 is made up of 14 amino acids. CDR3 in amino acids: CVSSPGTAVETQYF. The CDR3 DNA is TGCGTCAGCAGCCCCGGGACAGCAGTGGAGACCCAGTACTTC.

This clonotype has only one observation. This may be a read error: a much more frequent sequence differs by one nucleotide. The chain combines TRBV29-1 with TRBJ2-1, with D possibly matching TRBD2 (6 bases). Germline values: CDR1 SQVTM, CDR2 ANQGSEA. The CDR3 spans 13 residues. In DNA, the CDR3 is TGCAGCGTTGAATTCCAGCGGGTGAATGAGCAGCTCTTC. Protein sequence: CSVEFQRVNEQLF.